The sample holds a few counts of the clone carrying this TCR beta chain. Germline V CDR1 and CDR2: MDHEN, SYDVKM. Between the trimmed V and J ends, which lost 6 bases and 4 bases, there was a span of 14 bases. This CDR3 is 14 amino acids long. This sample was included in a study of blood T cells in healthy people across ages. It was with a sample-barcoded 5' primer and a J-beta primer mix that a second PCR of roughly 6 to 12 cycles was run. TCRdb used MiXCR to reprocess the 5' RACE reads, holding one entry per CDR3 protein. The sample holds over a million distinct CDR3 sequences, approximately 26% seen once. The sample was also reused in another study, on T cells of mothers and their children. That work contributes: It was related mother-child pairs that showed slightly higher overlap than unrelated pairs, without reaching significance.

The material sequenced was blood. This receptor was obtained from a girl aged 2 to 9 in good health. This chain connects TRBV28 to TRBJ2-3; unclear D gene. The CDR3 sequence is CASRDQPYADTQYF. In DNA form, the CDR3 reads TGTGCCAGCAGAGACCAACCCTACGCAGATACGCAGTATTTT.